One and the same sample provided the 30 T cell receptor beta chains below, sequenced in a study of tumor-infiltrating lymphocytes in glioblastoma multiforme. TCRB libraries came from RNA via three nested multiplex PCR rounds. One entry per CDR3 protein results from TCRdb running MiXCR on the multiplex PCR reads. The top ten clones hold roughly two fifths of a sample with around 15,000 distinct CDR3 sequences, 65% to 75% of them seen once. The sequencing input was brain tumor tissue. Source of these receptors: a male donor with glioblastoma.

Regarding this clonotype: At one boundary the junction diverges from the germline segment, which might be a read error. DNA of the CDR3: TGTGCCAGCAGCTTAGATTGGGGGCATGAGCAGTCCTTC. It specifies CASSLDWGHEQSF. The genes are TRBV11-2 and TRBJ2-1, with a weak D call TRBD1 (6 bases). The CDR3 runs 13 residues. The germline gives CDR1 SGHAT, CDR2 FQNNGV.

This sequence joins TRBV6-6 and TRBJ2-2; D might be TRBD1 or TRBD2, each matching 5 bases. V lost 8 bases and J 7 bases, leaving 14 bases between the germline ends. Germline V gene data show CDR1 as MNHNY and CDR2 as SVGAGI (reference sequence). The CDR3 has 13 amino acids. In DNA form, the CDR3 reads TGTGCCAGCCGGGGCGCGAGTGGCGGGGAGCTGTTTTTT. Protein sequence: CASRGASGGELFF.

Details on this clonotype: Possible read error: a much larger clone is one base away. This chain uses TRBV5-6 with TRBJ2-1; no definite D call. There are 15 residues in the CDR3. Germline assignment: CDR1 SGHDT and CDR2 YYEEEE. V lost 0 bases to trimming and J lost 0 bases, with 7 bases between them. The CDR3 nucleotides are TGTGCCAGCAGCTTGGGACGGAGCTCCTACAATGAGCAGTTCTTC. Residues: CASSLGRSSYNEQFF.

Comment on this clonotype: Here the CDR3 omits its conserved ending phenylalanine or tryptophan, so a read error is the likely source. The limits of the CDR3 on the DNA are not certain, so only TCRdb's listed CDR3 is given. This rearrangement joins TRBV11-2 to TRBJ1-6; the DNA was not compared with TRBD1, the D call given in the table. The CDR3 is 14 amino acids long, termini counted. CDR1 is SGHAT, CDR2 FQNNGV, per germline. The CDR3 sequence is CASSLESGASPPHI.

A remark on this clonotype: One end of the junction varies from germline; a read error may be responsible. V is TRBV4-1 and J is TRBJ2-7; D is possibly TRBD1 or TRBD2 (6 bases each). Per the germline V gene, CDR1 is MGHRA and CDR2 is YSYEKL. The CDR3 runs to 15 residues. CDR3 DNA: TGCGCCAGCAGCCAAGAAGGTTGGGGGGCCTACGATCAGTACTTC. As protein: CASSQEGWGAYDQYF.

Details on this clonotype: The junction departs from germline at one end; a sequencing error may be responsible. The genes are TRBV11-2 and TRBJ2-7; D gene unclear. The length of the CDR3 is 14 residues. Germline CDR1 reads SGHAT; CDR2 reads FQNNGV. The CDR3: CASNLGSSVYEQYF. CDR3 coding DNA: TGTGCCAGCAACTTAGGCTCTAGTGTCTACGAGCAGTACTTC. Drawing the rest from reference TRBV11-2 and TRBJ2-7, the complete variable domain is EAGVAQSPRYKIIEKRQSVAFWCNPISGHATLYWYQQILGQGPKLLIQFQNNGVVDDSQLPKDRFSAERLKGVDSTLKIQPAKLEDSAVYLCASNLGSSVYEQYFGPGTRLTVT.

The rearrangement uses TRBV18 and TRBJ2-6; maybe TRBD1 (6 bases). The CDR3 is 17 residues long. The germline CDR1 and CDR2 sequences are KGHSH and LQKENI. Trimming cost V 2 bases and J 3 bases, with 14 bases left between them. CDR3 loop: CASSPGGKGFGANVLTF. The DNA for the CDR3 is TGTGCCAGCTCACCAGGGGGCAAGGGCTTTGGGGCCAACGTCCTGACTTTC.

Comment on this clonotype: The junction and the germline gene differ at one end; a read error may be behind it. The chain joins TRBV6-5 to TRBJ2-7; no clear D. Germline V gives CDR1 MNHEY, CDR2 SVGAGI. This CDR3 spans 15 amino acids. CDR3 coding DNA: TGTGCCGGCAGTTACTCCTTACACCAACAACACGAGCAGTCCTTC. Translation gives CAGSYSLHQQHEQSF.

J is TRBJ2-7 and V is TRBV20-1; D assignment may be TRBD1 or TRBD2 (5 bases each). The V and J ends lost 4 bases and 4 bases respectively, with 11 bases between them. The germline V gene has CDR1 DFQATT and CDR2 SNEGSKA (reference sequence). This CDR3 contains 12 residues. The CDR3 DNA sequence: TGCAGTGCTAAACGGGGCGTGTACGAGCAGTACTTC. Its translation: CSAKRGVYEQYF.

The rearrangement uses TRBV11-3 and TRBJ2-1; the match to TRBD2 covers 7 bases. The CDR3 consists of 13 residues. Losses at the gene ends were 5 bases for V and 9 bases for J; bases not matched to a gene: 7. Germline-derived CDR1 and CDR2 are SGHNT and YENEEA. The CDR3 loop is CASSTRWEGEQFF. In DNA, the CDR3 is TGTGCCAGCAGCACTAGGTGGGAGGGTGAGCAGTTCTTC.

For this clonotype: Compared with germline, one end of the junction differs, possibly owing to a read error. V gene TRBV28 combines with J gene TRBJ2-3; possibly TRBD1 or TRBD2 for D (5 bases each). The CDR3 extends over 15 amino acids. Germline CDR1 reads MDHEN; CDR2 reads SYDVKM. The CDR3: CASSLPSRLTGTQYF. The CDR3 DNA reads TGTGCCAGCAGTTTACCTAGCCGGTTAACAGGTACGCAGTATTTT.

The rearrangement uses TRBV20-1 and TRBJ2-1; D unresolved. Trimming took 4 bases from V and 10 from J, leaving 11 bases between them. The CDR3 spans 11 residues. The V gene's germline CDR1 is DFQATT and CDR2 SNEGSKA (reference sequence). DNA of the CDR3: TGCAGTGCTATTGTACTGATGGAGCAGTTCTTC. It yields the protein CSAIVLMEQFF.

In the case of this clonotype: This is likely a read error, given that the CDR3 carries no conserved phenylalanine or tryptophan at its end. The limits of the CDR3 on the DNA are not certain, so only TCRdb's listed CDR3 is given. This rearrangement joins TRBV5-6 to TRBJ1-2. CDR1 and CDR2 (germline): SGHDT, YYEEEE. Including both end residues, the CDR3 is 14 amino acids long. CDR3 in amino acids: CASNQVAANYGYIS.

This clonotype was recorded once. The V call is TRBV12-3 or TRBV12-4, the J call TRBJ2-5; 8 nucleotides align to TRBD1. Trimming removed 6 bases from V and 4 bases from J; junction bases left unmatched: 10. The CDR3 is 15 amino acids. The CDR3 sequence is CASSPGQGGRETQYF. CDR3 DNA sequence: TGTGCCAGCAGCCCCGGACAGGGTGGGCGAGAGACCCAGTACTTC.

The chain uses TRBV29-1 and TRBJ2-1; D possibly corresponds to TRBD2 (5 bases). The CDR3 spans 11 residues. V gave up 7 bases and J gave up 12 bases, with 16 bases separating them. CDR1 is SQVTM and CDR2 is ANQGSEA in the germline V gene. The CDR3 loop reads CSATRGEGQFF. The CDR3 DNA follows: TGCAGCGCCACCCGGGGAGAGGGGCAGTTCTTC.

On this clonotype itself: The conserved closing phenylalanine or tryptophan is absent in this CDR3, likely reflecting a read error. The limits of the CDR3 on the DNA are not certain, so only TCRdb's listed CDR3 is given. The genes are TRBV20-1 and TRBJ2-7; the DNA was not compared with TRBD2, the D call given in the table. The germline V gene has CDR1 DFQATT and CDR2 SNEGSKA (reference sequence). From its first to its last residue, the CDR3 has 14 amino acids. CDR3 amino acids: CSASEGLAGGEPYL.

As for this clonotype: This may arise from a read error, as a much more abundant clone is one base away. The V gene is TRBV11-2, the J gene TRBJ2-7, with a weak D call TRBD2 (6 bases). The CDR3 loop spans 14 amino acids. The germline gives CDR1 SGHAT, CDR2 FQNNGV. Trimming took off 5 bases at V and 5 bases at J, with 16 bases between the two ends. CDR3 coding DNA: TGTGCCAGCAGCCCGCCGGGAGAGCCCCACGAGCAGTACTTC. Translation gives CASSPPGEPHEQYF.

The genes are TRBV6-5 and TRBJ1-1; D is perhaps TRBD1 (5 bases). Germline assignment: CDR1 MNHEY and CDR2 SVGAGI. There are 14 residues in the CDR3. The V and J ends lost 0 bases and 10 bases respectively, with 15 bases between them. The CDR3 reads CASSYSIWGKGAFF. DNA of the CDR3: TGTGCCAGCAGTTACTCGATCTGGGGGAAGGGAGCTTTCTTT.

V usage is TRBV11-3 and J usage is TRBJ2-1; 12 bases align to TRBD2. This CDR3 is built from 14 residues. The J segment lost 6 bases and the V segment lost 9 bases, leaving 6 bases of the junction unmatched. In germline, CDR1 is SGHNT, CDR2 YENEEA. The CDR3 bases are TGTGCCAGTCCTAGCGGGAGGGCCTCCAATGAGCAGTTCTTC. Its translation: CASPSGRASNEQFF. The full variable domain, completed using reference TRBV11-3 and TRBJ2-1, is EAGVVQSPRYKIIEKKQPVAFWCNPISGHNTLYWYLQNLGQGPELLIRYENEEAVDDSQLPKDRFSAERLKGVDSTLKIQPAELGDSAVYLCASPSGRASNEQFFGPGTRLTVL.

V gene TRBV11-3 combines with J gene TRBJ1-2; D uncertain. Per germline, CDR1 SGHNT and CDR2 YENEEA. This CDR3 has 13 amino acids. The V end lost 5 bases, the J end lost 7 bases, and 14 bases lay between the germline ends. CDR3 amino acids: CASSPGNVGGYTF. In DNA, the CDR3 is TGTGCCAGCAGCCCCGGGAATGTCGGTGGCTACACCTTC.

The rearrangement uses TRBV5-8 and TRBJ2-3; 10 bases agree with TRBD2. The CDR3 sequence is 16 residues long. Germline lookup yields CDR1 SGHTS and CDR2 YDEGEE. J lost 5 bases, V lost 4 bases, and 10 bases had no gene match. CDR3 DNA: TGTGCCAGCAGCCCCCGCATAGCGGGGGGCATAGATACGCAGTATTTT. Translation: CASSPRIAGGIDTQYF.

This clonotype appeared many times. The CDR3 DNA follows: TGTGCCAGCAGCTTGGGCGGGGGGACCTCCTACAATGAGCAGTTCTTC. The encoded protein is CASSLGGGTSYNEQFF. The chain has TRBV11-3 and TRBJ2-1, with TRBD2 matching 8 bases. The ends lost 3 bases at V and 0 bases at J; junction bases unmatched: 4. The CDR3 totals 16 residues. Germline V gene data show CDR1 as SGHNT and CDR2 as YENEEA.

The gene calls are TRBV7-9 and TRBJ1-3; no firm D call. The ends were cut back, 8 bases at V and 3 bases at J, with 17 bases in the middle. This CDR3 comprises 15 residues. CDR1 is SEHNR, CDR2 FQNEAQ, per germline (reference sequence). CDR3 residues: CASGSTGSRGNTIYF. CDR3 sequence (DNA): TGTGCCAGCGGGTCCACCGGGAGCCGTGGAAACACCATATATTTT.

Worth noting for this clonotype: With a much larger clone just one base away, this may be a read error. J is TRBJ2-4 and V is TRBV13, with D unresolved. The CDR3 is 15 residues long. CDR1 PRHDT and CDR2 FYEKMQ come from the germline V gene (reference sequence). V was cut by 0 bases and J by 4 bases, with 10 bases left in between. The CDR3 protein is CASSLGQTYKNIQYF. DNA of the CDR3: TGTGCCAGCAGCTTAGGGCAGACTTATAAAAACATTCAGTACTTC.

This clonotype was counted a few times. V is TRBV4-2 and J is TRBJ2-1, with 8 bases that match TRBD2. The length of the CDR3 is 15 residues. The germline V gene encodes CDR1 LGHNA and CDR2 YNFKEQ. Trimming removed 0 bases from V and 7 bases from J; junction bases left unmatched: 5. For the CDR3, the DNA is TGTGCCAGCAGCCAAGACAGAGCGGGAGTTAATGAGCAGTTCTTC. Its translation: CASSQDRAGVNEQFF.

This clonotype was seen a few times. J is TRBJ2-3 and V is TRBV11-2; D gene uncertain. V was shortened by 5 bases and J by 0 bases, with 3 bases between the two germline ends. There are 12 residues in the CDR3. The germline V gene has CDR1 SGHAT and CDR2 FQNNGV. The CDR3 region has the DNA TGTGCCAGCAGCCACAGCACAGATACGCAGTATTTT. Protein: CASSHSTDTQYF.

The chain has TRBV6-5 and TRBJ1-4, with TRBD1 matching 7 bases. Germline CDR1 MNHEY, CDR2 SVGAGI. This CDR3 region has 15 residues. Unmatched junction bases numbered 4, after V lost 0 bases and J lost 6 bases. CDR3 sequence (DNA): TGTGCCAGCAGTTACTCCTGGGACAGCCATGAAAAACTGTTTTTT. This gives the protein CASSYSWDSHEKLFF.

The chain couples TRBV11-2 to TRBJ1-1; 8 nucleotides line up with TRBD1. The CDR3 totals 12 residues. Looked up from germline, CDR1 is SGHAT and CDR2 is FQNNGV. In DNA form, the CDR3 reads TGTAAAAGCAGCTTAGTACAGGGGGTAGCTTTCTTT. Protein sequence: CKSSLVQGVAFF.

This chain uses TRBV6-2 or TRBV6-3 with TRBJ2-1; 8 nucleotides line up with TRBD2. V gave up 5 bases and J gave up 6 bases; unmatched junction bases: 6. CDR1 MNHEY and CDR2 SVGEGT come from the germline V gene. The CDR3 length is 14 residues. The CDR3 sequence is CASSREGGSNEQFF. In nucleotides, the CDR3 is TGTGCCAGCAGTCGGGAGGGGGGGTCCAATGAGCAGTTCTTC.

A remark on this clonotype: The junction departs from the called germline gene at one end, perhaps through a read error. This chain links TRBV11-3 with TRBJ2-1; possibly TRBD2 for D (6 bases). Germline V gene sequence: CDR1 SGHNT, CDR2 YENEEA. The CDR3 runs 16 residues. CDR3 loop: CASSSDASELSNEQLF. CDR3 coding DNA: TGTGCCAGCAGCTCAGACGCTAGCGAACTTTCCAATGAGCAGCTCTTC.